This TCR beta chain is from a study of blood T cell repertoires in COVID-19. Study overall: Researchers got acute and convalescent COVID-19 samples from the United States, Italy and Spain. The analysed material was cDNA or gDNA that came from T cells, B-cell-depleted T cells, or PBMCs.

The CDR3 is 15 residues long. CDR1 is SEHNR, CDR2 FQNEAQ, per germline (reference sequence). V lost 1 base and J 3 bases, leaving 9 bases between the germline ends. This clone has a single count. While infection was still active, Seattle patients were enrolled and then followed longitudinally. In the original workflow: Reference gene primer amplification in the assay estimated nucleated cell counts. Method: immunoSEQ multiplex PCR; TCRdb's copy keeps in-frame clones and lacks some. Clone size and the V and J calls come from that table; the DNA yielded D and trimming. The sample lists under 450,000 clones; around 91% were seen once.

The rearrangement links TRBV7-9 to TRBJ1-4, with TRBD1 as a possible D gene (6 bases). The sample comprised peripheral blood. The TCR sequence derives from a woman aged 40 to 49 with COVID-19, enrolled during active disease. The CDR3 DNA sequence: TGTGCCAGCAGCTTAGTAGCAGGGGCTAATGAAAAACTGTTTTTT. Protein product: CASSLVAGANEKLFF.